This T cell receptor (beta chain) derives from a study of blood T cell repertoires in COVID-19. Turning to the study itself: Spain, Italy and the United States supplied samples that represented acute and convalescent COVID-19. From T cells, B-cell-depleted T cells, or PBMCs came the material, which was cDNA or gDNA.

The protocol was immunoSEQ multiplex PCR, while the TCRdb copy is restricted to in-frame clones and leaves out a portion. The table has approximately 79,000 clones, around 80% seen once; the top ten hold over 10%. Seattle researchers signed up patients amid active infection and tracked them longitudinally. The sample holds a few counts of this clone. The TCR comes from a man in his fifties with COVID-19, enrolled during active disease. The material sequenced was peripheral blood.

CDR3 sequence reads: CASSESHSASEQFF. CDR3 DNA: TGTGCCAGCAGTGAATCCCACTCCGCGTCGGAGCAGTTCTTC. The chain joins TRBV25-1 to TRBJ2-1; the D is unclear. This CDR3 has 14 residues. Germline assignment: CDR1 MGHDK and CDR2 SYGVNS. V was clipped by 1 base and J by 10 bases, with 14 bases between them. Complete variable domain (other parts from reference TRBV25-1 and TRBJ2-1): EADIYQTPRYLVIGTGKKITLECSQTMGHDKMYWYQQDPGMELHLIHYSYGVNSTEKGDLSSESTVSRIRTEHFPLTLESARPSHTSQYLCASSESHSASEQFFGPGTRLTVL.